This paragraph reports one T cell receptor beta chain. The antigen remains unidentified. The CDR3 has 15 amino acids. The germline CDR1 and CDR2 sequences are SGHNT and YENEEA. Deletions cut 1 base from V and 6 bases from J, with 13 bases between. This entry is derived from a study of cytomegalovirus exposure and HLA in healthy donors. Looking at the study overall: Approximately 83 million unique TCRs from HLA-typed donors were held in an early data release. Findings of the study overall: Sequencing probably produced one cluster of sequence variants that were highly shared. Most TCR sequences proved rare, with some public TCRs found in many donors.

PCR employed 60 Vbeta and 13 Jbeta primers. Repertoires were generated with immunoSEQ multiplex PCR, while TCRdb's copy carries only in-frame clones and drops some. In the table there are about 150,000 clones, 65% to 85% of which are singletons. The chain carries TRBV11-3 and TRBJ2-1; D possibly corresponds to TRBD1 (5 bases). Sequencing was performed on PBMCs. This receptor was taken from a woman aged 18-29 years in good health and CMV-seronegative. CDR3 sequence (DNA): TGTGCCAGCAGCTTAGGGGGCTTCAGTATCAATGAGCAGTTCTTC. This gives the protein CASSLGGFSINEQFF.